These 10 T cell receptor beta chains originate from one sample sequenced in a study of regulatory T cells in long-lasting Graves disease. Relying on iRepertoire HTBI primers and Arm-PCR of CDR3 regions, the team built TCR beta libraries. TCRdb re-analysed the multiplex PCR reads in MiXCR, keeping a single row per CDR3 protein. The repertoire holds 310,000 or so distinct CDR3 sequences, with around 20% as singletons. The sample's time point: persistent/refractory GD, antithyroid drugs over 5 years with positive TRAb. From PBMCs, RNA was extracted and then used to make the TCR library. The sequencing here drew on peripheral blood mononuclear cells (PBMCs), taken when the disease was refractory, from a patient treated with antithyroid drugs. These receptors were taken from a female donor with Graves disease.

This rearrangement joins TRBV7-9 to TRBJ1-1; tentatively, D is TRBD1 (6 bases). The CDR3 is 15 residues long. The germline V gene encodes CDR1 SEHNR and CDR2 FQNEAQ (reference sequence). V was pared by 5 bases and J by 4 bases, with 17 bases between. CDR3 coding DNA: TGTGCCAGCAGCGACTGGGGCCAAGGGGGCACTGAAGCTTTCTTT. It translates to CASSDWGQGGTEAFF.

This clonotype was counted a few times. This chain uses TRBV5-1 with TRBJ1-5; 7 bases line up with TRBD1. The CDR3 is made up of 15 amino acids. J gave up 4 bases and V 3 bases, and 7 bases lay outside the gene matches. Germline V gene lookup returns CDR1 SGHRS and CDR2 YFSETQ. Written as DNA, the CDR3 is TGCGCCAGCAGCTGGGACAGTGCCAAGAATCAGCCCCAGCATTTT. The encoded protein is CASSWDSAKNQPQHF.

This chain connects TRBV12-3 or TRBV12-4 to TRBJ2-3; 11 bases map to TRBD2. V was pared by 5 bases and J by 6 bases, with 7 bases of the junction left unmatched. The CDR3 is 15 amino acids. CDR3 bases: TGTGCCAGCAGTCCAACTAGCGGGGGTCGTGATACGCAGTATTTT. Translated: CASSPTSGGRDTQYF.

This clonotype was seen many times. This chain connects TRBV7-2 to TRBJ1-2; 7 bases map to TRBD1. CDR1 is SGHTA and CDR2 is FQGNSA in the germline V gene. The CDR3 runs to 16 residues. The junction had 17 bases not matched to a gene; V was cut back by 6 bases and J by 7 bases. The CDR3: CASRRAPGGGLSGYTF. DNA of the CDR3: TGTGCCAGCAGACGGGCCCCAGGGGGAGGATTAAGTGGCTACACCTTC.

This clonotype occurred many times. This rearrangement joins TRBV12-3 or TRBV12-4 to TRBJ2-5; tentatively, D is TRBD1 (6 bases). The CDR3 sequence is 14 residues long. The ends were cut back, 7 bases at V and 2 bases at J, with 14 bases in the middle. CDR3 sequence: CASNPTGTQETQYF. The DNA of the CDR3 is TGTGCCAGCAACCCTACAGGGACACAAGAGACCCAGTACTTC.

This clonotype was observed many times. The chain carries TRBV7-9 and TRBJ1-1; 8 nucleotides line up with TRBD1. After removal of 5 bases from V and 4 bases from J, the junction contained 6 bases not matched to a gene. The CDR3 totals 14 residues. Germline V gene data show CDR1 as SEHNR and CDR2 as FQNEAQ (reference sequence). Written as DNA, the CDR3 is TGTGCCAGCAGCGAGAGACAGGGGTTCACTGAAGCTTTCTTT. Amino acid sequence: CASSERQGFTEAFF.

The V and J genes are TRBV4-1 and TRBJ1-5; D may be TRBD1 (6 bases). Trimming cost V 5 bases and J 3 bases, with 14 bases left between them. CDR1 is MGHRA and CDR2 is YSYEKL in the germline V gene. The CDR3 has 15 amino acids. The CDR3 DNA reads TGCGCCAGCAGCTTCCGGGGACAACACAATCAGCCCCAGCATTTT. Translated: CASSFRGQHNQPQHF.

This clonotype was found a few times. This rearrangement joins TRBV6-1 to TRBJ2-2, with TRBD2 identical over 9 bases. V was pared by 10 bases and J by 5 bases, with 2 bases of the junction left unmatched. The CDR3 is made up of 12 amino acids. Germline V gene lookup returns CDR1 MNHNS and CDR2 SASEGT. The CDR3 protein is CATGLATGELFF. CDR3 nucleotide sequence: TGTGCCACCGGACTAGCGACCGGGGAGCTGTTTTTT.

This clonotype was recorded many times. The rearrangement links TRBV6-5 to TRBJ2-7; possible D gene TRBD1, 7 bases. Germline assignment: CDR1 MNHEY and CDR2 SVGAGI. V was shortened by 0 bases and J by 5 bases, with 17 bases between the two germline ends. This CDR3 contains 16 residues. The CDR3 DNA reads as TGTGCCAGCAGTTACTCGAACTCAGGGGGGTTGGACGAGCAGTACTTC. Protein: CASSYSNSGGLDEQYF.

This clonotype was recorded at least ten times. V and J are TRBV28 and TRBJ2-7; 9 bases are a match to TRBD1. This CDR3 spans 14 amino acids. Trimming took 2 bases from V and 6 from J; bases not matched to a gene: 5. The germline V gene encodes CDR1 MDHEN and CDR2 SYDVKM. The CDR3, as DNA: TGTGCCAGCAGTTTAAAGGGACAGGGTTTCGAGCAGTACTTC. Amino acid sequence: CASSLKGQGFEQYF.